This is a list of T cell receptor beta chains from one sample in a study of blood T cell repertoires in COVID-19. Sequenced by immunoSEQ multiplex PCR; TCRdb stores in-frame clones only, minus some. Of about 170,000 clones in the sample, about 90% are singletons; the top ten hold roughly 5%. Sequenced material: peripheral blood. The receptors stem from a man aged 25-40 years with COVID-19, enrolled during active disease. CDR3s include the opening cysteine and the closing phenylalanine or tryptophan. Fields, in order: D gene, V gene, clone size, J gene, CDR3 protein, CDR3 DNA. The D gene is left open where the match is weak. Size values are once, few and many counts, or a class for expanded clones, and some rows have none.

>.|TRBV3-1/TRBV3-2|once|TRBJ1-1
CASSLRGMDTEAFF
TGTGCCAGCAGCCTCAGGGGTATGGACACTGAAGCTTTCTTT
>TRBD2|TRBV2|.|TRBJ2-7
CASSEPGLANYEQYF
TGTGCCAGCAGTGAACCGGGACTAGCGAACTACGAGCAGTACTTC
>TRBD1|TRBV7-3|.|TRBJ1-1
CASSFAGTGGTEAFF
TGTGCCAGCAGCTTCGCGGGGACAGGGGGCACTGAAGCTTTCTTT
>TRBD2|TRBV4-2|.|TRBJ2-7
CASSQVKRGRDEQYF
TGTGCCAGCAGCCAAGTGAAGCGGGGGAGGGACGAGCAGTACTTC
>.|TRBV19|.|TRBJ2-1
CASSPRGAANEQFF
TGTGCCAGTAGTCCCCGCGGGGCAGCTAATGAGCAGTTCTTC
>TRBD2|TRBV4-3|.|TRBJ2-7
CASSQVLAGAYEQYF
TGCGCCAGCAGCCAAGTCCTGGCGGGGGCCTACGAGCAGTACTTC
>TRBD1|TRBV25-1|few|TRBJ1-2
CASSAMDRGNGYTF
TGTGCCAGCAGTGCGATGGACAGGGGGAATGGCTACACCTTC
>.|TRBV28|.|TRBJ1-1
CASKPTEAFF
TGTGCCAGCAAGCCGACTGAAGCTTTCTTT
>TRBD1|TRBV6-5|.|TRBJ1-2
CASRETGGDGYTF
TGTGCCAGCAGGGAGACAGGGGGCGATGGCTACACCTTC
>.|TRBV24-1|.|TRBJ2-7
CATSDPGGSASYEQYF
TGTGCCACCAGTGATCCGGGGGGCAGCGCTTCTTACGAGCAGTACTTC
>.|TRBV19|.|TRBJ1-6
CASSIRGNGLGSYNSPLHF
TGTGCCAGTAGTATTAGGGGGAATGGTCTAGGCTCCTATAATTCACCCCTCCACTTT
>TRBD1|TRBV7-9|.|TRBJ1-3
CASSLGGQASGNTIYF
TGTGCCAGCAGCTTAGGCGGACAGGCCTCTGGAAACACCATATATTTT
>TRBD2|TRBV29-1|.|TRBJ2-2
CSVMPASGPGELFF
TGCAGCGTTATGCCGGCTAGCGGTCCTGGGGAGCTGTTTTTT
>TRBD1|TRBV24-1|.|TRBJ1-4
CATSSGQGGENEKLFF
TGTGCCACCAGTTCGGGACAGGGGGGGGAAAATGAAAAACTGTTTTTT
>TRBD1|TRBV27|.|TRBJ1-2
CASSFGGQGVYGYTF
TGTGCCAGCAGTTTTGGGGGACAGGGGGTTTACGGCTACACCTTC
>TRBD1|TRBV19|.|TRBJ2-3
CASSMRDSKMYF
TGTGCCAGTAGTATGAGGGACAGTAAAATGTATTTT
>TRBD1|TRBV5-1|.|TRBJ1-1
CASSPEGATNTEAFF
TGCGCCAGCAGCCCGGAGGGGGCGACGAACACTGAAGCTTTCTTT
>TRBD2|TRBV28|.|TRBJ2-3
CASTQIGLAGVFSTDTQYF
TGTGCCAGCACCCAAATCGGGCTAGCGGGGGTTTTTAGCACAGATACGCAGTATTTT
>.|TRBV7-7|.|TRBJ2-1
CASSLGGTYNEQFF
TGTGCCAGCAGCTTAGGCGGTACCTACAATGAGCAGTTCTTC
>TRBD1|TRBV6-5|few|TRBJ1-1
CASSSPRQGADTEAFF
TGTGCCAGCAGTTCCCCACGGCAGGGGGCGGACACTGAAGCTTTCTTT
>.|TRBV9|.|TRBJ2-6
CASSILAMAGANVLTF
TGTGCCAGCAGTATTCTAGCGATGGCTGGGGCCAACGTCCTGACTTTC
>.|TRBV7-3|.|TRBJ1-2
CASSSTGFGYTF
TGTGCCAGCAGCTCTACAGGCTTTGGCTACACCTTC
>TRBD1|TRBV7-2|.|TRBJ2-7
CASSPSRTGTYEQYF
TGTGCCAGCAGCCCGTCACGGACAGGAACCTACGAGCAGTACTTC
>TRBD1|TRBV7-3|.|TRBJ1-1
CASSSTGGVTEAFF
TGTGCCAGCAGCTCCACAGGGGGAGTTACTGAAGCTTTCTTT
>TRBD1|TRBV14|.|TRBJ2-1
CASSPDLPGQGIRSYNEQFF
TGTGCCAGCAGCCCTGACTTACCGGGACAGGGGATTAGGTCCTACAATGAGCAGTTCTTC
>TRBD1|TRBV9|.|TRBJ2-1
CASSVGGGAYNEQFF
TGTGCCAGCAGCGTAGGAGGGGGCGCTTACAATGAGCAGTTCTTC
>TRBD1|TRBV27|.|TRBJ1-6
CASSRTGQYYNSPLHF
TGTGCCAGCAGTCGGACGGGACAGTATTATAATTCACCCCTCCACTTT
>.|TRBV6-5|.|TRBJ2-7
CASSYGQGMYEQYF
TGTGCCAGCAGTTACGGGCAGGGGATGTACGAGCAGTACTTC
>.|TRBV5-1|.|TRBJ2-7
CASSLAFGQYYEQYF
TGCGCCAGCAGCTTGGCCTTTGGACAGTACTACGAGCAGTACTTC
>.|TRBV21-1|.|TRBJ1-5
CASSKEWTVRHF
TGTGCCAGCAGCAAAGAGTGGACAGTACGGCATTTT
>.|TRBV7-9|.|TRBJ1-3
CASSLGASGNTIYF
TGTGCCAGCAGCTTGGGGGCATCTGGAAACACCATATATTTT
>.|TRBV4-1|.|TRBJ1-6
CASSMDRTNSPLHF
TGCGCCAGCAGCATGGACAGAACAAATTCACCCCTCCACTTT
>TRBD1|TRBV7-2|.|TRBJ2-7
CASSSVGTGAYEQYF
TGTGCCAGCAGCTCTGTTGGGACAGGGGCCTACGAGCAGTACTTC
>.|TRBV7-2|.|TRBJ1-1
CASSLEVIAEAFF
TGTGCCAGCAGCTTAGAAGTGATAGCGGAAGCTTTCTTT
>.|TRBV6-6|.|TRBJ1-1
CASSYSLLVRTEAFF
TGTGCCAGCAGTTACTCACTCCTCGTTCGAACTGAAGCTTTCTTT
>.|TRBV15|.|TRBJ2-1
CATSLAYNEQFF
TGTGCCACCAGCCTAGCCTACAATGAGCAGTTCTTC
>.|TRBV18|.|TRBJ1-3
CASSLTVTGNTIYF
TGTGCCAGCTCACTGACAGTCACTGGAAACACCATATATTTT
>TRBD2|TRBV4-1|.|TRBJ2-3
CASSQTGLAIDTQYF
TGCGCCAGCAGCCAAACGGGACTAGCGATAGATACGCAGTATTTT
>.|TRBV29-1|few|TRBJ1-1
CSVERDSYTEAFF
TGCAGCGTTGAAAGAGACTCCTACACTGAAGCTTTCTTT
>TRBD1|TRBV27|.|TRBJ1-5
CASSSNRGPDAQPQHF
TGTGCCAGCAGTTCAAACAGGGGCCCCGATGCGCAGCCCCAGCATTTT
>TRBD1|TRBV10-3|.|TRBJ2-7
CAISPVGTGVSYEQYF
TGTGCCATCAGTCCTGTCGGGACAGGGGTTTCCTACGAGCAGTACTTC
>.|TRBV5-6|.|TRBJ2-7
CASSLRSFQGTYEQYF
TGTGCCAGCAGCTTGAGGTCATTTCAGGGGACCTACGAGCAGTACTTC
>.|TRBV19|.|TRBJ1-3
CASSIYHDSGNTIYF
TGTGCCAGTAGTATCTATCACGACTCTGGAAACACCATATATTTT
>.|TRBV29-1|.|TRBJ2-7
CSVGGLNSYEQYF
TGCAGCGTTGGGGGACTGAACTCCTACGAGCAGTACTTC
>.|TRBV20-1|.|TRBJ1-1
CSAIRTVEAFF
TGCAGTGCAATTCGGACAGTTGAAGCTTTCTTT
>.|TRBV4-3|.|TRBJ1-1
CASSQYTGSNTEAFF
TGCGCCAGCAGCCAATACACAGGGAGCAACACTGAAGCTTTCTTT